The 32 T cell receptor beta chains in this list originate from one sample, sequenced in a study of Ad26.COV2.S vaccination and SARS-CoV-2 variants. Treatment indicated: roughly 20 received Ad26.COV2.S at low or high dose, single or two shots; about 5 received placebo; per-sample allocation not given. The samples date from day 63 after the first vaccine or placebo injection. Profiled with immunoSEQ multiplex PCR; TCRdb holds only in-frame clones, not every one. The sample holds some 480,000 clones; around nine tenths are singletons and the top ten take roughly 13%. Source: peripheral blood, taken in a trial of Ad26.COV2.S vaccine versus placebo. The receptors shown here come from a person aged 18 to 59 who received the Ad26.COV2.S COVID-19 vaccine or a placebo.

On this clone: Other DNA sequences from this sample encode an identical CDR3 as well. CDR3 sequence: CASSQGEYGYTF. The CDR3 DNA sequence: TGTGCCAGCAGTCAGGGCGAGTATGGCTACACCTTC. The chain has TRBV28 and TRBJ1-2, with D perhaps matching TRBD1 (5 bases). The CDR3 sequence is 12 residues long. Germline V gene lookup returns CDR1 MDHEN and CDR2 SYDVKM. The ends were cut back, 5 bases at V and 5 bases at J, with 9 bases in the middle.

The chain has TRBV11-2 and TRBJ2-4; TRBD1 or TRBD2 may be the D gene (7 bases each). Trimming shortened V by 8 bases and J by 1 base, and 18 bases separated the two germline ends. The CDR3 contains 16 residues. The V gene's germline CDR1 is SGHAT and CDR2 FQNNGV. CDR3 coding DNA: TGTGCCAGCGTACAACAGGGGACTAAGGCCAAAAACATTCAGTACTTC. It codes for CASVQQGTKAKNIQYF.

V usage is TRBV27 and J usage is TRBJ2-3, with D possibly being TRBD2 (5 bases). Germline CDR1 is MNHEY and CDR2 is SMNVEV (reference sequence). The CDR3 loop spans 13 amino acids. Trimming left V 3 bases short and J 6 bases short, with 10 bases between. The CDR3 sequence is CASSLAGGDTQYF. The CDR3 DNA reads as TGTGCCAGCAGTTTGGCGGGTGGCGATACGCAGTATTTT.

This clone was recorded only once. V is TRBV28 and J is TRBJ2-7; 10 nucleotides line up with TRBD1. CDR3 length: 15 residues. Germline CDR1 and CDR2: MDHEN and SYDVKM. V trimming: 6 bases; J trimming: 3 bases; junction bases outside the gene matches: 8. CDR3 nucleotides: TGTGCCAGCAGAGCCTGGGGACAGGGGATCTACGAGCAGTACTTC. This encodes CASRAWGQGIYEQYF.

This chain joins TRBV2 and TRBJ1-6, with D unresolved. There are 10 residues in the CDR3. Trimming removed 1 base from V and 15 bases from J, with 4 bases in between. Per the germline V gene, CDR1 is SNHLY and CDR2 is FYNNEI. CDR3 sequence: CASSEGFLHF. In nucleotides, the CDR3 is TGTGCCAGCAGTGAAGGGTTCCTCCACTTT. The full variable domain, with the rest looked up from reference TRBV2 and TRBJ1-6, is EPEVTQTPSHQVTQMGQEVILRCVPISNHLYFYWYRQILGQKVEFLVSFYNNEISEKSEIFDDQFSVERPDGSNFTLKIRSTKLEDSAMYFCASSEGFLHFGNGTRLTVT.

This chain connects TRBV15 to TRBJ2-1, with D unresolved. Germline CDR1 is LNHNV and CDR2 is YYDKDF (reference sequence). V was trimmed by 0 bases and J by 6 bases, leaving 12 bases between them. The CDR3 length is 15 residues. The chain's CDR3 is CATSRDPTELNEQFF. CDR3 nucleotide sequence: TGTGCCACCAGCAGAGATCCCACTGAGCTCAATGAGCAGTTCTTC. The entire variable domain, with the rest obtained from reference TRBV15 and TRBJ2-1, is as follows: DAMVIQNPRYQVTQFGKPVTLSCSQTLNHNVMYWYQQKSSQAPKLLFHYYDKDFNNEADTPDNFQSRRPNTSFCFLDIRSPGLGDTAMYLCATSRDPTELNEQFFGPGTRLTVL.

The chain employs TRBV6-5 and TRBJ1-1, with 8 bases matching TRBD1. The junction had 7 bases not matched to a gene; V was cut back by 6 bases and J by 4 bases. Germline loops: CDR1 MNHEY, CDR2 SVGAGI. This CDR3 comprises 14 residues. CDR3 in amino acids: CASSLDRVSTEAFF. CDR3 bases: TGTGCCAGCAGCCTGGACAGGGTGAGCACTGAAGCTTTCTTT.

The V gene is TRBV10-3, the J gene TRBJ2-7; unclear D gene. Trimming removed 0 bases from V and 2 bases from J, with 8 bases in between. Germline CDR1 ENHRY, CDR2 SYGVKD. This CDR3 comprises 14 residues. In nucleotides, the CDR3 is TGTGCCATCAGTGAGTCAGGGAATCCCTACGAGCAGTACTTC. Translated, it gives CAISESGNPYEQYF.

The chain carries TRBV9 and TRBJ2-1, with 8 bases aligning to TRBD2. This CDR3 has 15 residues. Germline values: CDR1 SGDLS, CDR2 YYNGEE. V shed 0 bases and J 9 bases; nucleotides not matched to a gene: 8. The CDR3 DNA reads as TGTGCCAGCAGCGTAGACGGGACTAGGGAGGGTGAGCAGTTCTTC. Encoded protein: CASSVDGTREGEQFF.

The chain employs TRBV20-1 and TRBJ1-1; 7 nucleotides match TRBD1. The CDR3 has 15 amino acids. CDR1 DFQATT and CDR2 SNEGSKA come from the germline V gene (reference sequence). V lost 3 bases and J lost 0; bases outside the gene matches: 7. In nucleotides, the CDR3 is TGCAGTGCTAGTATAGCACAGGGGATGAACACTGAAGCTTTCTTT. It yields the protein CSASIAQGMNTEAFF.

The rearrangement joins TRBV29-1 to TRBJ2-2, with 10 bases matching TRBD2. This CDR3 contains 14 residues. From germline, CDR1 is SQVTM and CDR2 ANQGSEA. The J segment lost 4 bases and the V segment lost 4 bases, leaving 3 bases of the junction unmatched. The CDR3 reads CSVGGLATTGELFF. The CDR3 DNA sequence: TGCAGCGTTGGGGGACTAGCGACCACCGGGGAGCTGTTTTTT.

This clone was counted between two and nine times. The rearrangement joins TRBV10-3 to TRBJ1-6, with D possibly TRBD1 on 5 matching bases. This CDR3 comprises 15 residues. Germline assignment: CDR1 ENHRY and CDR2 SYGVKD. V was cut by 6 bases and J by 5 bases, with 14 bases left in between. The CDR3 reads CAISLSPGNNSPLHF. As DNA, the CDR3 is TGTGCCATCAGCCTATCGCCAGGGAATAATTCACCCCTCCACTTT.

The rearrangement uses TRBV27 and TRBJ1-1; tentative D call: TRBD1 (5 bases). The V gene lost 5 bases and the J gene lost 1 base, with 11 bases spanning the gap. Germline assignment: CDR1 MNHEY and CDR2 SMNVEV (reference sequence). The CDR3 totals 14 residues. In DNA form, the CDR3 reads TGTGCCAGCAGTCCGAGGGGACGGAACACTGAAGCTTTCTTT. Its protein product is CASSPRGRNTEAFF.

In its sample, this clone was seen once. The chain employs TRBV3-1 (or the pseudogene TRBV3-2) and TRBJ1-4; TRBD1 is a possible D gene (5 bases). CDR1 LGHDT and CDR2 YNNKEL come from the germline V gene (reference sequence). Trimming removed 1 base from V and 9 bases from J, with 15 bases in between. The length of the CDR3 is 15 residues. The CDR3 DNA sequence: TGTGCCAGCAGCCAAGTTTCCGGGACTTTACAAAAACTGTTTTTT. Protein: CASSQVSGTLQKLFF.

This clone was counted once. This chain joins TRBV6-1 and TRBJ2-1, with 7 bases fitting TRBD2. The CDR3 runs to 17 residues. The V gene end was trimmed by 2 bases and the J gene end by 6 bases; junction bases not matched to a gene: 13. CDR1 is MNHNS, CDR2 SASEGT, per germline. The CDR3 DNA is TGTGCCAGCAGTGAATGGGGGGAGGGCCGTGGGGGCAATGAGCAGTTCTTC. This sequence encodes CASSEWGEGRGGNEQFF.

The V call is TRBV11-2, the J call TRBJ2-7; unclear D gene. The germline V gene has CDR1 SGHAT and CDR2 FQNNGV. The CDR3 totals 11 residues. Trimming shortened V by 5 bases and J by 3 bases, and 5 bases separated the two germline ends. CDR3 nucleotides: TGTGCCAGCAGCGCCAACTACGAGCAGTACTTC. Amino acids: CASSANYEQYF.

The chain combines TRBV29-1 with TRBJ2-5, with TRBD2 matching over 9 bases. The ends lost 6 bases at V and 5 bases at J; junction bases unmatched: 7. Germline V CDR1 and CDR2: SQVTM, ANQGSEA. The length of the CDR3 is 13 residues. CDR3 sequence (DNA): TGCAGCGTCGACTACGCGGGAGGGGAGACCCAGTACTTC. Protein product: CSVDYAGGETQYF.

The CDR3 sequence is CSPTRRSTGRGYGYTF. CDR3 nucleotides: TGCAGCCCGACCCGAAGGTCCACAGGTCGAGGGTATGGCTACACCTTC. The V call is TRBV29-1, the J call TRBJ1-2, with D possibly matching TRBD1 (5 bases). This CDR3 is 16 amino acids long. Germline CDR1 reads SQVTM; CDR2 reads ANQGSEA. Deletions cut 8 bases from V and 5 bases from J, with 27 bases between.

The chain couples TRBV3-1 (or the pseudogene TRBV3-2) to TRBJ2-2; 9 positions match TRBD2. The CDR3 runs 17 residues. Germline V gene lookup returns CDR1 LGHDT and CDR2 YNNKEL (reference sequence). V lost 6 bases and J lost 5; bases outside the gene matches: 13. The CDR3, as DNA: TGTGCCAGCAGTCCGGGGGGGCGAGCGGGGGGAACCGGGGAGCTGTTTTTT. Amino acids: CASSPGGRAGGTGELFF.

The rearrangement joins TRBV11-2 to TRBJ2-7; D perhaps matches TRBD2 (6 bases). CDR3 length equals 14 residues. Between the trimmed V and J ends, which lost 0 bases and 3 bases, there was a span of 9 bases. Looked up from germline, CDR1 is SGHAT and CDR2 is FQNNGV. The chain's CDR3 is CASSLERGYYEQYF. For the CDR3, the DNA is TGTGCCAGCAGCTTAGAACGGGGGTACTACGAGCAGTACTTC.

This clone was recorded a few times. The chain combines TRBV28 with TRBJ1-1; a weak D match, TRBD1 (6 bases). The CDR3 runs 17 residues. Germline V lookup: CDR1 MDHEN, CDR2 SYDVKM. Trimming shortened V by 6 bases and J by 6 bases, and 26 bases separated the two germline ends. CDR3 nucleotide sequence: TGTGCCAGCAGCCTAAGAGGTTCCAGGGGCTACCTCTCTGAAGCTTTCTTT. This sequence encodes CASSLRGSRGYLSEAFF.

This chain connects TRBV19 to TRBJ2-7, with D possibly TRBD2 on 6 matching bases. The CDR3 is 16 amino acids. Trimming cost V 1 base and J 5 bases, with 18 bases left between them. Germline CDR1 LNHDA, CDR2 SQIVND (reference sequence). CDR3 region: CASSIGTGTSLHEQYF. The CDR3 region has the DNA TGTGCCAGTAGTATAGGTACGGGGACTTCTCTCCACGAGCAGTACTTC.

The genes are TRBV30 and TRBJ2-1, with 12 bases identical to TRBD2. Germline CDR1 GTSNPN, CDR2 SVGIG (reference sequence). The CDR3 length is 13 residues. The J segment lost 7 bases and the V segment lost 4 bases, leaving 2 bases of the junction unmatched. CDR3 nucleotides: TGTGCCTGGACGACTAGCGGGAGTAATGAGCAGTTCTTC. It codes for CAWTTSGSNEQFF.

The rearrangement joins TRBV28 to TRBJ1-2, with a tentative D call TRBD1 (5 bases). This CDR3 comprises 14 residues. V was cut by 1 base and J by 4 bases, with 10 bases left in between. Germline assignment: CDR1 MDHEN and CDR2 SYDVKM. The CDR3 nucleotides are TGTGCCAGCAGTTTATCGACAGCAGGCTATGGCTACACCTTC. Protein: CASSLSTAGYGYTF.

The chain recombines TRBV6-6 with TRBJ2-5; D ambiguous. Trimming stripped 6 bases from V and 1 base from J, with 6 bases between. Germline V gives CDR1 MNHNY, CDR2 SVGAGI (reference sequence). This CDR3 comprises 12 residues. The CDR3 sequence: CASRQFQETQYF. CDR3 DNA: TGTGCCAGCAGACAGTTCCAAGAGACCCAGTACTTC.

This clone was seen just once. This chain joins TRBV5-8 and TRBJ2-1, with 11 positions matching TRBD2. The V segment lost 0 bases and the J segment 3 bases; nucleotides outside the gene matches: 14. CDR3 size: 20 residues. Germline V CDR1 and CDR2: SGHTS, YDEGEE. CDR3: CASSLAGLAGGVLVYNEQFF. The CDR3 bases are TGTGCCAGCAGCTTGGCGGGATTAGCGGGAGGGGTCTTGGTCTACAATGAGCAGTTCTTC. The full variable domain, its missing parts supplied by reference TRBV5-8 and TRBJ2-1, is EAGVTQSPTHLIKTRGQQATLRCSPISGHTSVYWYQQALGLGLQFLLWYDEGEERNRGNFPPRFSGRQFPNYSSELNVNALELEDSALYLCASSLAGLAGGVLVYNEQFFGPGTRLTVL.

CDR3 bases: TGTGCCAGCAGCTACGGAGTGGGACGGAGGAACACCGGGGAGCTGTTTTTT. It encodes CASSYGVGRRNTGELFF. The V call is TRBV5-8, the J call TRBJ2-2; D tentatively reads TRBD1 or TRBD2 (5 bases each). CDR3 size: 17 residues. Trimming removed 3 bases at V and 1 base at J, with 16 bases between. From germline, CDR1 is SGHTS and CDR2 YDEGEE.

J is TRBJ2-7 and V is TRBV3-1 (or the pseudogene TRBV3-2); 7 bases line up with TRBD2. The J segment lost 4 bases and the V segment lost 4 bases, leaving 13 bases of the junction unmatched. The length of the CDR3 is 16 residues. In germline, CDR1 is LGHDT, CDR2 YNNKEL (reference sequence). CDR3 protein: CASSRGRDYPVYEQYF. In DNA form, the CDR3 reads TGTGCCAGCAGCCGGGGGAGGGACTATCCCGTTTACGAGCAGTACTTC.

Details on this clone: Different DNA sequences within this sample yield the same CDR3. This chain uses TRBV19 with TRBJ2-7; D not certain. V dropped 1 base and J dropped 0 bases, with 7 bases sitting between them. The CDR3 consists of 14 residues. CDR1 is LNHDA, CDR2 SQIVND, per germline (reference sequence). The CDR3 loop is CASSIGGGSYEQYF. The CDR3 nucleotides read TGTGCCAGTAGTATAGGTGGCGGCTCCTACGAGCAGTACTTC.

This CDR3 is CASSLARRETQYF. CDR3 sequence (DNA): TGTGCCAGCAGTTTAGCGCGGCGAGAGACCCAGTACTTC. V and J are TRBV12-3 or TRBV12-4 and TRBJ2-5, with D unclear. The CDR3 is 13 residues long. V lost 0 bases and J 4 bases, leaving 6 bases between the germline ends.

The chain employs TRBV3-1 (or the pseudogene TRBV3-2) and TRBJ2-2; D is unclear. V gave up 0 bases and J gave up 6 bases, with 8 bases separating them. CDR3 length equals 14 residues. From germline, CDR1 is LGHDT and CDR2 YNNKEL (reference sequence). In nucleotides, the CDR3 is TGTGCCAGCAGCCAAGACCCCAGCGCCGGGGAGCTGTTTTTT. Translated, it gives CASSQDPSAGELFF.

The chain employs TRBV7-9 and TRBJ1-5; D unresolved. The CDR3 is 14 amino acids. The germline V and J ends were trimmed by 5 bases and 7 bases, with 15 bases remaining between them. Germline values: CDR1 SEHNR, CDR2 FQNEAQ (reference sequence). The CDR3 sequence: CASSPMGGQQPQHF. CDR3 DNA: TGTGCCAGCAGCCCGATGGGCGGGCAACAGCCCCAGCATTTT.